The clone carrying this T cell receptor beta chain has only a few counts. The antigen remains undetermined. This entry is derived from a study of yellow fever vaccine responses in identical twins. MiXCR, applied by TCRdb to the RT-PCR reads, yields one record per CDR3 protein. The repertoire holds roughly 2,700 distinct CDR3 sequences, approximately 86% seen once, with 1.9% in the top ten. V was trimmed by 3 bases and J by 5 bases, leaving 10 bases between them. This CDR3 is 13 amino acids long. Regarding the study as a whole: Convergence reportedly seemed to mark part of the twins' vaccine T cell response, with personalization marking the rest.

The starting material was T cells from blood (PBMCs), unsorted or a sorted subset (not recorded which), obtained before or after yellow fever vaccination (not recorded which). The clonotype comes from a female donor who received the yellow fever vaccine. V is TRBV12-3 or TRBV12-4 and J is TRBJ2-5, with D unresolved. The CDR3 protein is CASSFASRETQYF. As DNA, the CDR3 is TGTGCCAGCAGTTTTGCCAGTCGCGAGACCCAGTACTTC.